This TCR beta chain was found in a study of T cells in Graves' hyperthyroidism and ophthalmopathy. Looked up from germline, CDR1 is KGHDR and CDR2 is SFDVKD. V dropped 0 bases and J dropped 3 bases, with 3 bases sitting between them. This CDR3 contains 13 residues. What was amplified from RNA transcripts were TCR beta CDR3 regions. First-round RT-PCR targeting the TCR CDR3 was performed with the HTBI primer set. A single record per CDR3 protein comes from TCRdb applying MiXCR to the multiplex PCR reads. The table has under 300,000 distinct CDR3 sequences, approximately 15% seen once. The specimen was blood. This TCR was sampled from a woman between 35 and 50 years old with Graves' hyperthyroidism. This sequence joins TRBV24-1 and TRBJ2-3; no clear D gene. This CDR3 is CATSDLVTDTQYF. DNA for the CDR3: TGTGCCACCAGTGATTTGGTAACAGATACGCAGTATTTT.